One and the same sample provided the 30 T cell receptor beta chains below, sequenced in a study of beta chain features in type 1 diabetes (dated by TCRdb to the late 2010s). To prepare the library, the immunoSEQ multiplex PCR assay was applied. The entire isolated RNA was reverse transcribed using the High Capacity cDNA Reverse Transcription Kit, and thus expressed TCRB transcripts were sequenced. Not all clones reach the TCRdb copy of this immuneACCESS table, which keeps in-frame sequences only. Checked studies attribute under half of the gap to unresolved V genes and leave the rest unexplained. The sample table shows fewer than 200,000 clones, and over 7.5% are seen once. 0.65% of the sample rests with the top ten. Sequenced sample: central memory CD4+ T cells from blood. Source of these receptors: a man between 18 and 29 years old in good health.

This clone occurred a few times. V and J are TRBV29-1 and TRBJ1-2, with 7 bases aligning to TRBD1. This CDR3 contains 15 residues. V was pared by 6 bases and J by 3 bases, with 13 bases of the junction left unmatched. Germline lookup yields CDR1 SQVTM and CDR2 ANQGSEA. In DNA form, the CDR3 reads TGCAGCGTCAAGAGTCATACAGGGGTCGACTATGGCTACACCTTC. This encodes CSVKSHTGVDYGYTF.

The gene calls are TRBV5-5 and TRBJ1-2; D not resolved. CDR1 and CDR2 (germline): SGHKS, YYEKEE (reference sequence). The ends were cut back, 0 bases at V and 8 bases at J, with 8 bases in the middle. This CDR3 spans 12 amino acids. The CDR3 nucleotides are TGTGCCAGCAGCTTGGGAGGCGGCGGCTACACCTTC. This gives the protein CASSLGGGGYTF.

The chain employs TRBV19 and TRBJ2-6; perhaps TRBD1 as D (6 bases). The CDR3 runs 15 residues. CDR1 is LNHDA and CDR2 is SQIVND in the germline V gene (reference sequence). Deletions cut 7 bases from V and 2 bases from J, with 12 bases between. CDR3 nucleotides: TGTGCCAGTATCCCACAGGGTACTGGGGCCAACGTCCTGACTTTC. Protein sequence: CASIPQGTGANVLTF.

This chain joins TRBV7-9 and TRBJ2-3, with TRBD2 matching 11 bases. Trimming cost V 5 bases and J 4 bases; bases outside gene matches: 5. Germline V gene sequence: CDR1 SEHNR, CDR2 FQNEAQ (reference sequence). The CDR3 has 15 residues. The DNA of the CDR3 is TGTGCCAGCAGCCACACTAGCGGGGGCGCAGATACGCAGTATTTT. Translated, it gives CASSHTSGGADTQYF.

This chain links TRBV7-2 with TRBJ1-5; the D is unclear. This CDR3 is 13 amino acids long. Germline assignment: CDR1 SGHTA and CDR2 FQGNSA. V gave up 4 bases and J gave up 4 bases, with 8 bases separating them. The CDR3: CASSSNNNQPQHF. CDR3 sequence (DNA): TGTGCCAGCAGCTCCAACAATAATCAGCCCCAGCATTTT.

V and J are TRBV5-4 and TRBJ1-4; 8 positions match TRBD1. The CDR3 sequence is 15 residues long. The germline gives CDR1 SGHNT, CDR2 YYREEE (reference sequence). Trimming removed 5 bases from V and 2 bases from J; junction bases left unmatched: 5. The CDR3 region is CASSKQGGTNEKLFF. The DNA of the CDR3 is TGTGCCAGCAGTAAACAGGGGGGCACTAATGAAAAACTGTTTTTT.

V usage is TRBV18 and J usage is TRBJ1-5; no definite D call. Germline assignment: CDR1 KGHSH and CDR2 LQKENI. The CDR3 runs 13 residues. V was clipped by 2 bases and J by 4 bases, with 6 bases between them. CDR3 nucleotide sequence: TGTGCCAGCTCACCAGAGTTTAATCAGCCCCAGCATTTT. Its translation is CASSPEFNQPQHF.

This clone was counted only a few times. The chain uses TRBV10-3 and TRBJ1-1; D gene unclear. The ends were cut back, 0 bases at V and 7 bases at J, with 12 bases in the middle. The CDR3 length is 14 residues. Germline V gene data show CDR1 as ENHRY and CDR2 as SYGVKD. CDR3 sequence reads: CAISESSVGGEAFF. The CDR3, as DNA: TGTGCCATCAGTGAGTCGTCCGTCGGAGGTGAAGCTTTCTTT.

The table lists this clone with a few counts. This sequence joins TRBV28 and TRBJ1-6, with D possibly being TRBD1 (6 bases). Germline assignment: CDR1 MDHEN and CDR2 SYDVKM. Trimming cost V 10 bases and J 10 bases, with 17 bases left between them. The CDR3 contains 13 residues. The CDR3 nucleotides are TGTGCCACCAAACAGGGTTTGGGATCACCCCTCCACTTT. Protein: CATKQGLGSPLHF.

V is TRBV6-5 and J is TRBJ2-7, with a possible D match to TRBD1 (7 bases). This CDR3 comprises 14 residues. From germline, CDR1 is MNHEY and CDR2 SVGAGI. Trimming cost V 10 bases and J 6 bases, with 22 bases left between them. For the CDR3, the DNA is TGTGCCACCCGCCGGGAGACAGGGACCGGCGAGCAGTACTTC. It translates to CATRRETGTGEQYF.

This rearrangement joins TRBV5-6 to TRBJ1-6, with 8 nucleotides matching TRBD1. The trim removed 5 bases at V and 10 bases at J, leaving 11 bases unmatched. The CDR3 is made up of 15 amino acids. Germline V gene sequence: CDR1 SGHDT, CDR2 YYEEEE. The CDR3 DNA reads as TGTGCCAGCAGATACGGACAGGGCTATCGGTCACCCCTCCACTTT. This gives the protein CASRYGQGYRSPLHF.

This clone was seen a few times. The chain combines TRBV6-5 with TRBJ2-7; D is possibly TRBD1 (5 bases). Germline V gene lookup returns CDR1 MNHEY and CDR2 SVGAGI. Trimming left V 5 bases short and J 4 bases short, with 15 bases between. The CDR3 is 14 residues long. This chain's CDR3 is CASSPTGQRYEQYF. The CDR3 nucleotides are TGTGCCAGCAGTCCAACAGGCCAACGATACGAGCAGTACTTC.

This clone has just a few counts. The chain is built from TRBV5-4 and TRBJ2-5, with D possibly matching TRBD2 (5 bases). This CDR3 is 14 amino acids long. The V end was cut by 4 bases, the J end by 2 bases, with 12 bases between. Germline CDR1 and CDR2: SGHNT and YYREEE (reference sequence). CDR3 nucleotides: TGTGCCAGCAGCGCCGGACTTACTCAAGAGACCCAGTACTTC. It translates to CASSAGLTQETQYF.

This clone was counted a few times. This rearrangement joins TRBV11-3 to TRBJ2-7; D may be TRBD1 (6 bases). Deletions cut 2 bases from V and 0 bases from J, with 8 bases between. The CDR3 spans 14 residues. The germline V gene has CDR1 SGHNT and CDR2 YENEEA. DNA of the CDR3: TGTGCCAGCAGCTTAACGGGACACTCCTACGAGCAGTACTTC. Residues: CASSLTGHSYEQYF. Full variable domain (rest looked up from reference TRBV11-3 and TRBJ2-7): EAGVVQSPRYKIIEKKQPVAFWCNPISGHNTLYWYLQNLGQGPELLIRYENEEAVDDSQLPKDRFSAERLKGVDSTLKIQPAELGDSAVYLCASSLTGHSYEQYFGPGTRLTVT.

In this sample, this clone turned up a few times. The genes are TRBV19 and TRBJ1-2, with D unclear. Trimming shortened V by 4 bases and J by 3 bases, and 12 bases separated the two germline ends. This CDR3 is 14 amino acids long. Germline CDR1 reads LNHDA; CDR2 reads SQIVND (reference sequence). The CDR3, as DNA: TGTGCCAGTAGTACCCCAGGATTGGACTATGGCTACACCTTC. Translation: CASSTPGLDYGYTF. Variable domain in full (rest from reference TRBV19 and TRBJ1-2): DGGITQSPKYLFRKEGQNVTLSCEQNLNHDAMYWYRQDPGQGLRLIYYSQIVNDFQKGDIAEGYSVSREKKESFPLTVTSAQKNPTAFYLCASSTPGLDYGYTFGSGTRLTVV.

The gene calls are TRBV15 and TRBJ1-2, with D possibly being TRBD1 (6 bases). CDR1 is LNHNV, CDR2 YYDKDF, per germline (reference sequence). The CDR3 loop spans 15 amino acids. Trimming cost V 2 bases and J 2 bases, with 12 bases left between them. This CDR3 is CATSRSRTANYGYTF. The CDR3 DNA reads TGTGCCACCAGCAGATCCAGGACAGCGAACTATGGCTACACCTTC.

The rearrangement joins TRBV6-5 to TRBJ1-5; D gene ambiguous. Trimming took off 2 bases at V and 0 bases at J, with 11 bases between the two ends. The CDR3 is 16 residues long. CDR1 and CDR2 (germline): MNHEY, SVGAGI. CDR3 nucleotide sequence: TGTGCCAGCAGTTACCGCGGGCCTTATAGCAATCAGCCCCAGCATTTT. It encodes CASSYRGPYSNQPQHF.

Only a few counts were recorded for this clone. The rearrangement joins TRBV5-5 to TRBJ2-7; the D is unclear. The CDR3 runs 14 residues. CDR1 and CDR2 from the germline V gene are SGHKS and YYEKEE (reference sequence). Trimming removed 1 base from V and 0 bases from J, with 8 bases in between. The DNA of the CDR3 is TGTGCCAGCAGCTTGCAGGCGAGCTCCTACGAGCAGTACTTC. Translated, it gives CASSLQASSYEQYF.

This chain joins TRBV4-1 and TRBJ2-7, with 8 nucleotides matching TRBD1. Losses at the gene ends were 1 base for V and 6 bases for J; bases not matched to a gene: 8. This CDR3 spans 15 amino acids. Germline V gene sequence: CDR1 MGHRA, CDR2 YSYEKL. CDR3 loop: CASSQGTGRIGEQYF. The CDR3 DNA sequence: TGCGCCAGCAGCCAAGGGACAGGGAGGATTGGCGAGCAGTACTTC.

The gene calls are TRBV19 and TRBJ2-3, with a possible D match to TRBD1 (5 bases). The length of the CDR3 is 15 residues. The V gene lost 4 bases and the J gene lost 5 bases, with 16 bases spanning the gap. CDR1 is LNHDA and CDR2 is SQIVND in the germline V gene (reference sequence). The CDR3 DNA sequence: TGTGCCAGTAGTACGGACACCTCGCAGGGAGATACGCAGTATTTT. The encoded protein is CASSTDTSQGDTQYF.

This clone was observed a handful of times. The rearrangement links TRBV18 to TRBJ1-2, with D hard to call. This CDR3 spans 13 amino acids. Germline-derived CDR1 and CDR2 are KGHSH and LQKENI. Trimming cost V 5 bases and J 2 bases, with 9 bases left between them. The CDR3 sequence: CASSETANYGYTF. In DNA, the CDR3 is TGTGCCAGCTCAGAAACCGCGAACTATGGCTACACCTTC.

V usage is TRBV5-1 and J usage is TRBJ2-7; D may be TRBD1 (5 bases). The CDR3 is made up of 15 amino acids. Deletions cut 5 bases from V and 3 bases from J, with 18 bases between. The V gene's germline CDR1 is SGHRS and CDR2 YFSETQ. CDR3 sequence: CASREQELYVYEQYF. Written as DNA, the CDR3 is TGCGCCAGCAGGGAACAGGAATTGTACGTCTACGAGCAGTACTTC.

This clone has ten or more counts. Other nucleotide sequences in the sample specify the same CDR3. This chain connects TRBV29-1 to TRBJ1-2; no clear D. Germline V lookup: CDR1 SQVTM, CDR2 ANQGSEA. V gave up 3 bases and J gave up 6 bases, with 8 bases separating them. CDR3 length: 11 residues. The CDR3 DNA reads TGCAGCGTTGAGCGGGGAAATGGCTACACCTTC. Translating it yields CSVERGNGYTF.

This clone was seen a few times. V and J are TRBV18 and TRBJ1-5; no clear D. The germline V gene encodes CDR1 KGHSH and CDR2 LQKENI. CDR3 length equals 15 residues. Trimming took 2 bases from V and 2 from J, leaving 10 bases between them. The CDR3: CASSPSGMGNQPQHF. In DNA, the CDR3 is TGTGCCAGCTCACCATCGGGGATGGGCAATCAGCCCCAGCATTTT.

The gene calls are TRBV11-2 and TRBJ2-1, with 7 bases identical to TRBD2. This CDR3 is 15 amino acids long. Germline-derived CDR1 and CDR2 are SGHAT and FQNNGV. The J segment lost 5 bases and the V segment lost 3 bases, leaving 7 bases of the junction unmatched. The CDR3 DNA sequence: TGTGCCAGCAGCTTTTGGCGGGAGTGGGACAATGAGCAGTTCTTC. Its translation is CASSFWREWDNEQFF.

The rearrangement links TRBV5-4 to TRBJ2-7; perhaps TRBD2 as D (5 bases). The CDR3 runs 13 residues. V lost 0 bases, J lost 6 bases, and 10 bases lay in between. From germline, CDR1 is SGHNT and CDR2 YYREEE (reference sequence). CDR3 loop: CASSLGVRGEQYF. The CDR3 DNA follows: TGTGCCAGCAGCTTGGGGGTTCGGGGCGAGCAGTACTTC.

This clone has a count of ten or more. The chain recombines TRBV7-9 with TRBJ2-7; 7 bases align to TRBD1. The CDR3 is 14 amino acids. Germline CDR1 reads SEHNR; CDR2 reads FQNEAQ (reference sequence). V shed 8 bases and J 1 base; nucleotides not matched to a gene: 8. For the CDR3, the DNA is TGTGCCAGCCTACGGGACAGTTTGTCCTACGAGCAGTACTTC. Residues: CASLRDSLSYEQYF.

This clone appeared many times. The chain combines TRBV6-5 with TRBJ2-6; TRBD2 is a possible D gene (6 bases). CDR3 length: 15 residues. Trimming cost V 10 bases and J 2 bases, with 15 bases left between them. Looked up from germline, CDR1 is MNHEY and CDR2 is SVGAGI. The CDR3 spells CATQEEGPGANVLTF. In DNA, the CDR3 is TGTGCCACCCAGGAGGAGGGCCCTGGGGCCAACGTCCTGACTTTC.

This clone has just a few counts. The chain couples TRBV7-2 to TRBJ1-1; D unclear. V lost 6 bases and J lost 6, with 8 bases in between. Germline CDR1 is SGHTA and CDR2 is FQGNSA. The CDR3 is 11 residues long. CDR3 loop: CASRLGAEAFF. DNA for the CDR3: TGTGCCAGCAGGTTGGGCGCTGAAGCTTTCTTT. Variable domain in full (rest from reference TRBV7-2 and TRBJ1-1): GAGVSQSPSNKVTEKGKDVELRCDPISGHTALYWYRQSLGQGLEFLIYFQGNSAPDKSGLPSDRFSAERTGGSVSTLTIQRTQQEDSAVYLCASRLGAEAFFGQGTRLTVV.

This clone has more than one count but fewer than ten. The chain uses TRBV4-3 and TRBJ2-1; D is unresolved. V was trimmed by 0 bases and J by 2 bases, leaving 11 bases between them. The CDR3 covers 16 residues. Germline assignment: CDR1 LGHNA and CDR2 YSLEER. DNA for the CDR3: TGCGCCAGCAGCCAAGATCTGAGTAGCACCTACAATGAGCAGTTCTTC. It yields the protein CASSQDLSSTYNEQFF.